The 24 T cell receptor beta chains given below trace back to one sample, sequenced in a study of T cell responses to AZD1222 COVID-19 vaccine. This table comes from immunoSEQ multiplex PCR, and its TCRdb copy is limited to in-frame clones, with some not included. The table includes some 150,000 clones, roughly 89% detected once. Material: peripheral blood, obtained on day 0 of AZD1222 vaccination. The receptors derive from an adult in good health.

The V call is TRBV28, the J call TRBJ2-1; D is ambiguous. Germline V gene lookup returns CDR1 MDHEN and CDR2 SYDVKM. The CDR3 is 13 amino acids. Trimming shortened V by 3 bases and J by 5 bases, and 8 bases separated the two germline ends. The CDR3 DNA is TGTGCCAGCAGTTTGGTGGCGAACAATGAGCAGTTCTTC. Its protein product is CASSLVANNEQFF.

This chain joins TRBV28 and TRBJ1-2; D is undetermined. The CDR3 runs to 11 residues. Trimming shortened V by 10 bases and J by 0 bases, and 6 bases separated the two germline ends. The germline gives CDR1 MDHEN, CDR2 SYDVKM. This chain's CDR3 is CATGPNYGYTF. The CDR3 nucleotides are TGTGCCACCGGACCTAACTATGGCTACACCTTC.

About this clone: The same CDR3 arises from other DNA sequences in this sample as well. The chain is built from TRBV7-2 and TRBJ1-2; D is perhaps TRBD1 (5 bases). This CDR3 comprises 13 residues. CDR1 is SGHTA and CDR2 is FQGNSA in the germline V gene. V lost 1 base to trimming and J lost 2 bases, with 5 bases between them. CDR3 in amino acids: CASSLGGNYGYTF. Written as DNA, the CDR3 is TGTGCCAGCAGCTTAGGGGGGAACTATGGCTACACCTTC.

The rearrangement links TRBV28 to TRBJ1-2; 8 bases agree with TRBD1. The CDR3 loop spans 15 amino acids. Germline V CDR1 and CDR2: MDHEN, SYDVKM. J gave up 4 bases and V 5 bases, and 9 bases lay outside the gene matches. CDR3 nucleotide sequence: TGTGCCAGCAGTCCCTTGGACAGGGTGGCCTATGGCTACACCTTC. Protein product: CASSPLDRVAYGYTF.

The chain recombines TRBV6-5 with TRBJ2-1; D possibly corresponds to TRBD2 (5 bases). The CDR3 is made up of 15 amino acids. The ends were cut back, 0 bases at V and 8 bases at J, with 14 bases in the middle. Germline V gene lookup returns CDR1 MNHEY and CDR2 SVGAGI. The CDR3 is CASSYSYPEEDEQFF. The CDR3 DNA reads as TGTGCCAGCAGTTACTCGTACCCAGAGGAGGATGAGCAGTTCTTC.

The CDR3 DNA follows: TGTGCCAGCTCACTGTCCCCGGGACAGGGTCACATTCAGTACTTC. This codes for CASSLSPGQGHIQYF. The chain recombines TRBV18 with TRBJ2-4; 9 bases align to TRBD1. Germline V gene lookup returns CDR1 KGHSH and CDR2 LQKENI. CDR3 size: 15 residues. J was trimmed by 8 bases and V by 4 bases; bases with no gene match: 9.

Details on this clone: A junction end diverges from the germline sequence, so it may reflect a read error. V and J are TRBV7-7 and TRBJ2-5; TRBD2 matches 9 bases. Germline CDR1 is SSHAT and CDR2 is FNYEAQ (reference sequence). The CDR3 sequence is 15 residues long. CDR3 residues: CASSPWGSGSETQYF. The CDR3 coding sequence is TGTGCTAGCAGCCCTTGGGGTAGCGGGAGTGAGACCCAGTACTTC.

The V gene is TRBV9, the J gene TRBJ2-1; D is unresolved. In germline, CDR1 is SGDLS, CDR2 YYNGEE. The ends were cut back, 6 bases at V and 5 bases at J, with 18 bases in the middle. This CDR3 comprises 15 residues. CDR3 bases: TGTGCCAGCACCCCCAATACCCTTACAAACAATGAGCAGTTCTTC. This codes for CASTPNTLTNNEQFF.

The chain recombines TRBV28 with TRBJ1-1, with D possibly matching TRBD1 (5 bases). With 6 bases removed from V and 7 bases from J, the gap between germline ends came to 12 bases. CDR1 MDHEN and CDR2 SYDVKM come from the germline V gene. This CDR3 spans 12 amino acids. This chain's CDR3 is CASSSPGLEAFF. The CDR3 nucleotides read TGTGCCAGCAGCTCCCCGGGACTTGAAGCTTTCTTT. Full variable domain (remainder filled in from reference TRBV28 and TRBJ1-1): DVKVTQSSRYLVKRTGEKVFLECVQDMDHENMFWYRQDPGLGLRLIYFSYDVKMKEKGDIPEGYSVSREKKERFSLILESASTNQTSMYLCASSSPGLEAFFGQGTRLTVV.

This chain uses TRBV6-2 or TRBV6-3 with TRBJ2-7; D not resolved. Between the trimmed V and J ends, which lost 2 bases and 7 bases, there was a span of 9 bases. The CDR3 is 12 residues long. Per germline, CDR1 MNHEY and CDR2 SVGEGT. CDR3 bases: TGTGCCAGCAGTTACCCCCCCCGGGAGCAGTACTTC. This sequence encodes CASSYPPREQYF.

The CDR3 protein is CASSDDRGLDEQYF. The DNA of the CDR3 is TGTGCCAGCAGTGACGACAGGGGATTGGACGAGCAGTACTTC. The chain combines TRBV6-4 with TRBJ2-7; 8 bases map to TRBD1. Germline trimming cut 2 bases from V and 5 bases from J; bases unmatched to any gene: 5. Germline values: CDR1 MRHNA, CDR2 SNTAGT. The CDR3 sequence is 14 residues long.

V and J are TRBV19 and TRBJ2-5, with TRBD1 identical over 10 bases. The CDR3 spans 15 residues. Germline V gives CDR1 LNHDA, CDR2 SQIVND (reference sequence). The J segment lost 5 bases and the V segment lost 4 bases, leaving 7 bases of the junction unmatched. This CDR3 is CASSTTGGGMETQYF. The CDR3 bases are TGTGCCAGTAGTACGACAGGGGGCGGAATGGAGACCCAGTACTTC.

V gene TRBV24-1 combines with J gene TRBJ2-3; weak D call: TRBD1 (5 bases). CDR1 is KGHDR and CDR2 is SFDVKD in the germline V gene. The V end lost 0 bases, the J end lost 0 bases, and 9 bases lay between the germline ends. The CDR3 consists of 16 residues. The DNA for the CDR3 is TGTGCCACCAGTGATTTGGACAGCGCTAGCACAGATACGCAGTATTTT. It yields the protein CATSDLDSASTDTQYF.

CDR3 sequence: CASSGAQWMNTEAFF. Here the CDR3 DNA reads TGCGCCAGCAGCGGGGCGCAGTGGATGAACACTGAAGCTTTCTTT. The chain is built from TRBV5-1 and TRBJ1-1; a possible D gene is TRBD1 (5 bases). Per germline, CDR1 SGHRS and CDR2 YFSETQ. This CDR3 comprises 15 residues. V shed 4 bases and J shed 0 bases, with 13 bases lying between them.

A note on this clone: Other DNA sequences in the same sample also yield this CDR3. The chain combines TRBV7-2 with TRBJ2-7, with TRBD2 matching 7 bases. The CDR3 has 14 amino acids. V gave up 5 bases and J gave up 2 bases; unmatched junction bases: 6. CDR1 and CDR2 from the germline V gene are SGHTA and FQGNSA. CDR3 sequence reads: CASSPSGSPYEQYF. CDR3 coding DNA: TGTGCCAGCAGCCCTAGCGGAAGTCCCTACGAGCAGTACTTC.

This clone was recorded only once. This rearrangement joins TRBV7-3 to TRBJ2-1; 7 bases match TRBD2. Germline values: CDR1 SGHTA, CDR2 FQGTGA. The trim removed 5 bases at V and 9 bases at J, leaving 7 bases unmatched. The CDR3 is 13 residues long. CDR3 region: CASSRRGEGEQFF. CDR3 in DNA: TGTGCCAGCAGCCGACGGGGGGAGGGTGAGCAGTTCTTC. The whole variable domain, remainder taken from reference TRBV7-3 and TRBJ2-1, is GAGVSQTPSNKVTEKGKYVELRCDPISGHTALYWYRQSLGQGPEFLIYFQGTGAADDSGLPNDRFFAVRPEGSVSTLKIQRTERGDSAVYLCASSRRGEGEQFFGPGTRLTVL.

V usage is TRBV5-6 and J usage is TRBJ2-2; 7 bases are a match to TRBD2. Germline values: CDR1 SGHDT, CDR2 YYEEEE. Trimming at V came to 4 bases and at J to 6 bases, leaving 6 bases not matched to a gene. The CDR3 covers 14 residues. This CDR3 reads CASSLPSGAGELFF. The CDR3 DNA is TGTGCCAGCAGCCTCCCTAGCGGAGCCGGGGAGCTGTTTTTT.

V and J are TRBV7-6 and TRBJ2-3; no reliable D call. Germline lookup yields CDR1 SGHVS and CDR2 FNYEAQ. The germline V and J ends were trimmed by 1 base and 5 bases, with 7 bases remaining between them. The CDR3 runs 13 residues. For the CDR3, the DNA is TGTGCCAGCAGCTTAGGAACCGGAGATACGCAGTATTTT. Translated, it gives CASSLGTGDTQYF.

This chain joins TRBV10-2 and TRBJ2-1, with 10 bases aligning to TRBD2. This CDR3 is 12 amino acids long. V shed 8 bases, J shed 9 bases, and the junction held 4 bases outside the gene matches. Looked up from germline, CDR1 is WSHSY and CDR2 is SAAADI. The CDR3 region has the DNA TGCGCCAGCGGAGGGACTAGCGTTGAGCAGTTCTTC. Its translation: CASGGTSVEQFF.

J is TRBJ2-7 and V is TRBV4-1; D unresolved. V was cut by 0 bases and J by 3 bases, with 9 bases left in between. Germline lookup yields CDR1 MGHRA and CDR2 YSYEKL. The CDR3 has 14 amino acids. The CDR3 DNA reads TGCGCCAGCAGCCAAGATCTCCCCGGCTACGAGCAGTACTTC. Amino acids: CASSQDLPGYEQYF.

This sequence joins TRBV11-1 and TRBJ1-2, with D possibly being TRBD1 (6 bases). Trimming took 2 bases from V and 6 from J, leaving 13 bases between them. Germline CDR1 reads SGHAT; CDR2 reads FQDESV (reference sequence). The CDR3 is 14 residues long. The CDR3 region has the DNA TGTGCCAGCAGCTTATCAACGACAGGAGATGGCTACACCTTC. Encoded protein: CASSLSTTGDGYTF.

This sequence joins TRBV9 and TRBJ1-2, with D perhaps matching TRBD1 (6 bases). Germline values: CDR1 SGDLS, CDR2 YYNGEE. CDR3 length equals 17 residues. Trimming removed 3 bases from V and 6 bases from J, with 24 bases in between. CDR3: CASSGLKMGTKGHGYTF. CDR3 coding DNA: TGTGCCAGCAGCGGTCTAAAAATGGGGACAAAGGGACATGGCTACACCTTC.

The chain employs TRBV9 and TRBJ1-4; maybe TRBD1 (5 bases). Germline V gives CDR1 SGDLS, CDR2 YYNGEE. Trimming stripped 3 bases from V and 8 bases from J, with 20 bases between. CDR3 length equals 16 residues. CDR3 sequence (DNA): TGTGCCAGCAGCGACAACGACAGTGGTGGGAGAGAAAAACTGTTTTTT. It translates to CASSDNDSGGREKLFF.

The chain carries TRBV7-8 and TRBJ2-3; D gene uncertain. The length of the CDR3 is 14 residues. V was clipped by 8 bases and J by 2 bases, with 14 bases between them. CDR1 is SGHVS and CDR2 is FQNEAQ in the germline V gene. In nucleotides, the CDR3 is TGTGCCAGCCGCCGAGATAGGGTCACAGATACGCAGTATTTT. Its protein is CASRRDRVTDTQYF. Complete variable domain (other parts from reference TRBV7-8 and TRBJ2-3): GAGVSQSPRYKVAKRGQDVALRCDPISGHVSLFWYQQALGQGPEFLTYFQNEAQLDKSGLPSDRFFAERPEGSVSTLKIQRTQQEDSAVYLCASRRDRVTDTQYFGPGTRLTVL.